This paragraph covers one T cell receptor beta chain sequence. The length of the CDR3 is 13 residues. V gave up 3 bases and J gave up 4 bases; unmatched junction bases: 2. Germline V gene sequence: CDR1 DFQATT, CDR2 SNEGSKA (reference sequence). The authors' processing: By means of reference gene primer amplification, nucleated cell counts were estimated. The data were produced by immunoSEQ multiplex PCR, yet TCRdb's version contains in-frame clones alone and is incomplete. V, J and clone size reflect that table, while D and trimming were determined from the DNA. Of 95,000 to 100,000 clones listed, 92% are singletons. These data originate in a study of blood T cell repertoires in COVID-19. Study-wide background: Samples taken during acute and convalescent COVID-19 were collected in the United States, Italy and Spain. PBMCs, B-cell-depleted T cells, or T cells provided the cDNA or gDNA that made up the material.

This rearrangement joins TRBV20-1 to TRBJ2-7; 11 nucleotides align to TRBD2. The clonotype comes from a man aged 45-65 years with active COVID-19. Sequencing input: peripheral blood. CDR3 sequence reads: CSASGTSGYEQYF. The CDR3 DNA follows: TGCAGTGCTAGTGGGACTAGCGGTTACGAGCAGTACTTC.